This passage covers 13 T cell receptor beta chains from one sample sequenced in a study of human T cells and chemical hapten exposure. Time point specified: patch test 1, 2 weeks after DPC sensitization. Treatment meaning: therapeutic diphenylcyclopropenone sensitization with weekly scalp DPC. TCRdb redid the calling of the RACE reads with MiXCR, one entry per CDR3 protein. The sample has about 110,000 distinct CDR3 sequences; 11% are singletons. The material sequenced was whole blood, taken in connection with sensitization to the hapten diphenylcyclopropenone (DPC). The receptors were sampled from a woman between 40 and 55 years old with alopecia areata. Some clones in this sample may be carry-over from other donors' samples.

The V gene is TRBV5-1, the J gene TRBJ2-7; TRBD2 matches at 9 bases. This CDR3 spans 16 amino acids. The V gene's germline CDR1 is SGHRS and CDR2 YFSETQ. V lost 5 bases, J lost 2 bases, and 11 bases stayed unmatched. CDR3 in DNA: TGCGCCAGCAGGGGGGGCGCGGGAGGGACAACCTACGAGCAGTACTTC. Residues: CASRGGAGGTTYEQYF.

The chain is built from TRBV15 and TRBJ2-3, with D perhaps matching TRBD1 (5 bases). The germline V and J ends were trimmed by 5 bases and 3 bases, with 18 bases remaining between them. The germline CDR1 and CDR2 sequences are LNHNV and YYDKDF (reference sequence). The CDR3 spans 16 residues. The CDR3 region has the DNA TGTGCCACCAGCCCTAGACAGCGCCAAGGGACAGATACGCAGTATTTT. Amino acids: CATSPRQRQGTDTQYF.

This clonotype has a handful of counts. The chain employs TRBV24-1 and TRBJ2-7; D uncertain. The CDR3 runs 13 residues. Trimming removed 3 bases at V and 6 bases at J, with 11 bases between. Germline loops: CDR1 KGHDR, CDR2 SFDVKD. The chain's CDR3 is CATSDQVNGEQYF. The CDR3 DNA reads as TGTGCCACCAGTGATCAAGTGAACGGCGAGCAGTACTTC.

This clonotype showed up just a few times. V gene TRBV27 combines with J gene TRBJ1-2; 7 positions agree with TRBD1. V was pared by 2 bases and J by 3 bases, with 3 bases of the junction left unmatched. This CDR3 spans 14 amino acids. Germline values: CDR1 MNHEY, CDR2 SMNVEV (reference sequence). DNA of the CDR3: TGTGCCAGCAGTTTAAAGGGACAGTACTATGGCTACACCTTC. Translated, it gives CASSLKGQYYGYTF.

This clonotype occurred a few times. The V and J genes are TRBV19 and TRBJ2-7; a weak D match, TRBD2 (6 bases). CDR3 length equals 12 residues. CDR1 LNHDA and CDR2 SQIVND come from the germline V gene (reference sequence). Trimming took off 5 bases at V and 3 bases at J, with 8 bases between the two ends. The CDR3 spells CASSVGGYEQYF. The DNA for the CDR3 is TGTGCCAGTAGTGTGGGGGGCTACGAGCAGTACTTC.

V is TRBV20-1 and J is TRBJ2-1; D gene ambiguous. The CDR3 sequence is 13 residues long. The germline V gene has CDR1 DFQATT and CDR2 SNEGSKA (reference sequence). V dropped 3 bases and J dropped 2 bases, with 8 bases sitting between them. This CDR3 reads CSASPATYNEQFF. The CDR3, as DNA: TGCAGTGCTAGTCCAGCGACCTACAATGAGCAGTTCTTC.

This clonotype was counted only a few times. The chain carries TRBV29-1 and TRBJ2-5; the match to TRBD2 covers 9 bases. The CDR3 contains 14 residues. V gave up 6 bases and J gave up 2 bases; unmatched junction bases: 7. Germline CDR1 is SQVTM and CDR2 is ANQGSEA. The CDR3 region is CSVILAGLQETQYF. The CDR3, as DNA: TGCAGCGTCATACTAGCGGGCCTACAAGAGACCCAGTACTTC.

Comment on this clonotype: This may arise from a read error, as a much more abundant clone is one base away. V gene TRBV4-1 combines with J gene TRBJ2-7, with D possibly being TRBD1 (6 bases). Germline assignment: CDR1 MGHRA and CDR2 YSYEKL. The CDR3 spans 14 residues. V lost 1 base and J 2 bases, leaving 9 bases between the germline ends. CDR3 region: CASSQGQATYEQYF. The CDR3 bases are TGCGCCAGCAGCCAAGGACAGGCTACCTACGAGCAGTACTTC.

This clonotype was recorded many times. This rearrangement joins TRBV7-8 to TRBJ1-5, with no clear D. The germline gives CDR1 SGHVS, CDR2 FQNEAQ. This CDR3 region has 12 residues. V gave up 5 bases and J gave up 4 bases, with 6 bases separating them. CDR3 loop: CASSPTNQPQHF. Here the CDR3 DNA reads TGTGCCAGCAGCCCTACAAATCAGCCCCAGCATTTT.

Ten or more counts support this clonotype. The V gene is TRBV11-2, the J gene TRBJ2-7; D not certain. V gave up 2 bases and J gave up 10 bases, with 18 bases separating them. The CDR3 loop spans 14 amino acids. Germline V CDR1 and CDR2: SGHAT, FQNNGV. CDR3 DNA: TGTGCCAGCAGCTTATTGGTGGACGCGGTCGGACAGTACTTC. It yields the protein CASSLLVDAVGQYF.

This clonotype was recorded at least ten times. The V and J genes are TRBV20-1 and TRBJ2-3; D is possibly TRBD1 (5 bases). CDR1 DFQATT and CDR2 SNEGSKA come from the germline V gene (reference sequence). The ends were cut back, 0 bases at V and 0 bases at J, with 13 bases in the middle. This CDR3 spans 16 amino acids. The CDR3 coding sequence is TGCAGTGCTAGAGATCGGCAGGGCACTAGCACAGATACGCAGTATTTT. Amino acids: CSARDRQGTSTDTQYF.

This chain connects TRBV27 to TRBJ2-7; TRBD2 matches at 9 bases. This CDR3 has 15 residues. V dropped 1 base and J dropped 2; count of bases not matched to a gene: 3. From germline, CDR1 is MNHEY and CDR2 SMNVEV (reference sequence). CDR3 nucleotide sequence: TGTGCCAGCAGTTTATGGGCGGGAGGGCCCTACGAGCAGTACTTC. Its translation: CASSLWAGGPYEQYF.

This clonotype was detected many times. The chain has TRBV5-6 and TRBJ2-5; D gene unclear. Trimming removed 1 base at V and 5 bases at J, with 6 bases between. This CDR3 comprises 12 residues. Germline V CDR1 and CDR2: SGHDT, YYEEEE. DNA for the CDR3: TGTGCCAGCAGCTTGTCCGGGGAGACCCAGTACTTC. Protein sequence: CASSLSGETQYF.